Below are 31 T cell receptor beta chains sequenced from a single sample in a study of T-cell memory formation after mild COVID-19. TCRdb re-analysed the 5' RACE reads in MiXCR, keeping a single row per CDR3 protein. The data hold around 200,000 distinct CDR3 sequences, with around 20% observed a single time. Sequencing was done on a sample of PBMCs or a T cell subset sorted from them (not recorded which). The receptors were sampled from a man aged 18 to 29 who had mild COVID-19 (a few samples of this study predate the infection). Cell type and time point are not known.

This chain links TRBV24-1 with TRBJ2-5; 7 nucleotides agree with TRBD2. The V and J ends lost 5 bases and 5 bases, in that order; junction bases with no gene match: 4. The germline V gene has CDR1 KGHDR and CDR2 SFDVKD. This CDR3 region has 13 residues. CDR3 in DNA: TGTGCCACCAGTGTTCACGGGAGGGAGACCCAGTACTTC. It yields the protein CATSVHGRETQYF.

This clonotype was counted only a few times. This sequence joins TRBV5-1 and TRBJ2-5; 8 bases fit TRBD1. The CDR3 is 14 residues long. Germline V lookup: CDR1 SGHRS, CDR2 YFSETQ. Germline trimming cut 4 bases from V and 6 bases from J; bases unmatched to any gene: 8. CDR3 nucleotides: TGCGCCAGCAGCGATGCAGGGGGCTCAAAGACCCAGTACTTC. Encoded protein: CASSDAGGSKTQYF. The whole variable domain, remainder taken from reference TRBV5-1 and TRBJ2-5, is KAGVTQTPRYLIKTRGQQVTLSCSPISGHRSVSWYQQTPGQGLQFLFEYFSETQRNKGNFPGRFSGRQFSNSRSEMNVSTLELGDSALYLCASSDAGGSKTQYFGPGTRLLVL.

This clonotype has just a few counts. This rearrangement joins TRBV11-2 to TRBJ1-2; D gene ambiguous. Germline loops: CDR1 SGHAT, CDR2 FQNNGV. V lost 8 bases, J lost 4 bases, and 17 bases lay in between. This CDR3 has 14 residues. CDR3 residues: CASGEGSFGYGYTF. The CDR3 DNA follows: TGTGCCAGCGGGGAAGGCTCTTTCGGCTATGGCTACACCTTC.

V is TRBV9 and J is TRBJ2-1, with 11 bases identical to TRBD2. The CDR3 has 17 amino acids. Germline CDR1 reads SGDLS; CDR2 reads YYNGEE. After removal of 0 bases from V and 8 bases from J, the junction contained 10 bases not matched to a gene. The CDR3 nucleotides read TGTGCCAGCAGCGTAGCTAGCGGGGGGCCTGAATTGGATGAGCAGTTCTTC. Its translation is CASSVASGGPELDEQFF.

CDR3 in DNA: TGCAGCGCAGCTAGGGCCGCGGCGACCCAGTACTTC. Translating it yields CSAARAAATQYF. The V call is TRBV29-1, the J call TRBJ2-5; D is ambiguous. The germline V gene has CDR1 SQVTM and CDR2 ANQGSEA. V was pared by 7 bases and J by 7 bases, with 16 bases between. The CDR3 sequence is 12 residues long.

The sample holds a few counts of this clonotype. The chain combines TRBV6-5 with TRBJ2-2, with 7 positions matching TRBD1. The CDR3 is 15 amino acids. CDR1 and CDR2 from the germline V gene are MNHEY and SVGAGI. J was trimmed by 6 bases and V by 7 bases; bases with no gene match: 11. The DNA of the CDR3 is TGTGCCAGCACTGGCCACAGGGGTTATTCCGGGGAGCTGTTTTTT. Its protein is CASTGHRGYSGELFF.

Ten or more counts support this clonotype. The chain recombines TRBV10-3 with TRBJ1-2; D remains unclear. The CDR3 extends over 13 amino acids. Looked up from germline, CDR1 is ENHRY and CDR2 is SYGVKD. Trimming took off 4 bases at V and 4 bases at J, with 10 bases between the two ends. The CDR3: CAISVGGSYGYTF. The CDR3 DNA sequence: TGTGCCATCAGTGTGGGTGGTAGCTATGGCTACACCTTC.

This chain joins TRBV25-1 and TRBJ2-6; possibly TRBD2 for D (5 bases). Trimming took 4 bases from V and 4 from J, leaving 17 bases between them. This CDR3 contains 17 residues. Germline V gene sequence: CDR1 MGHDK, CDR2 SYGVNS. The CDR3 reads CASSAGLTTEGANVLTF. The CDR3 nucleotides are TGTGCCAGCAGTGCGGGCCTGACTACGGAAGGGGCCAACGTCCTGACTTTC.

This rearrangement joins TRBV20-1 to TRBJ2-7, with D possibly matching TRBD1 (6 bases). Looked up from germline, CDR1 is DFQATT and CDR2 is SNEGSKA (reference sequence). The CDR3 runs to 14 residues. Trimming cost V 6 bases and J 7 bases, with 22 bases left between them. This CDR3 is CSALPDRNTGEQYF. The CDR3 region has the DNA TGCAGTGCCCTGCCCGACAGGAACACTGGGGAGCAGTACTTC.

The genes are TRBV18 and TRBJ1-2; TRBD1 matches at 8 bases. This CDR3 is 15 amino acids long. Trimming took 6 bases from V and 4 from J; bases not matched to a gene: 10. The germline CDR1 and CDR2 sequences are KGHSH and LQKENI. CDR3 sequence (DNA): TGTGCCAGCTCTTACGACAGGGGCGTTATCTATGGCTACACCTTC. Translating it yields CASSYDRGVIYGYTF. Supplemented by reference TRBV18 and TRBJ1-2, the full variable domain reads NAGVMQNPRHLVRRRGQEARLRCSPMKGHSHVYWYRQLPEEGLKFMVYLQKENIIDESGMPKERFSAEFPKEGPSILRIQQVVRGDSAAYFCASSYDRGVIYGYTFGSGTRLTVV.

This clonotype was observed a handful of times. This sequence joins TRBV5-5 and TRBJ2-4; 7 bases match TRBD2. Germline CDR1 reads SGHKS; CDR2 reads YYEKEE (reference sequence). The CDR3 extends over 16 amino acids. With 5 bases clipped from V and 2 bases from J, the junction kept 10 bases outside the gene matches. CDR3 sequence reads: CASSYLSGFTKNIQYF. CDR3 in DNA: TGTGCCAGCAGTTACCTTAGCGGGTTCACCAAAAACATTCAGTACTTC.

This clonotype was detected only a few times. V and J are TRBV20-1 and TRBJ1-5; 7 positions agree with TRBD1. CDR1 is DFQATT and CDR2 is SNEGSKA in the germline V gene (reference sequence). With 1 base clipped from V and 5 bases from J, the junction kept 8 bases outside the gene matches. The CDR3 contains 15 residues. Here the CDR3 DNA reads TGCAGTGCTAGAGCTATGACAGGGTCCGATCAGCCCCAGCATTTT. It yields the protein CSARAMTGSDQPQHF.

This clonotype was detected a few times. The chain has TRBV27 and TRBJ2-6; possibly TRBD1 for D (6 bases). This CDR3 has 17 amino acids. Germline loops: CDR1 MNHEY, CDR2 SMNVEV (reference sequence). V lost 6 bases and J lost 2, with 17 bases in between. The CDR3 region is CASSRPPGATGANVLTF. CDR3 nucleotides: TGTGCCAGCAGCAGACCCCCAGGGGCAACTGGGGCCAACGTCCTGACTTTC.

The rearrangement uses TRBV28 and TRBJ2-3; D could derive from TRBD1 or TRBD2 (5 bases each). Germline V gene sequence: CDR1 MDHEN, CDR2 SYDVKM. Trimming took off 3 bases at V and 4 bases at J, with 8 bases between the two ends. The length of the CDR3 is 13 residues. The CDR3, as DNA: TGTGCCAGCAGTTTGGGGGTATCAGATACGCAGTATTTT. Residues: CASSLGVSDTQYF. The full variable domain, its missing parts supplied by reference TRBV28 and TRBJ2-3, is DVKVTQSSRYLVKRTGEKVFLECVQDMDHENMFWYRQDPGLGLRLIYFSYDVKMKEKGDIPEGYSVSREKKERFSLILESASTNQTSMYLCASSLGVSDTQYFGPGTRLTVL.

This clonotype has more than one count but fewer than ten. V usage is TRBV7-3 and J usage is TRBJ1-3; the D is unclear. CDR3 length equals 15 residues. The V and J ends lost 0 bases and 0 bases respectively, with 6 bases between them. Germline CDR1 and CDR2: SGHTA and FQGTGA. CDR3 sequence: CASSLTGSSGNTIYF. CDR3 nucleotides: TGTGCCAGCAGCTTAACTGGGAGCTCTGGAAACACCATATATTTT.

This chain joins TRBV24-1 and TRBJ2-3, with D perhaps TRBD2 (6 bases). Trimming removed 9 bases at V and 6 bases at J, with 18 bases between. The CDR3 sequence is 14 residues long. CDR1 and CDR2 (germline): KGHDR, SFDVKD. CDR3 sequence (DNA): TGTGCCACCGCTTCGGCCGGACTAACGGATACGCAGTATTTT. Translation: CATASAGLTDTQYF.

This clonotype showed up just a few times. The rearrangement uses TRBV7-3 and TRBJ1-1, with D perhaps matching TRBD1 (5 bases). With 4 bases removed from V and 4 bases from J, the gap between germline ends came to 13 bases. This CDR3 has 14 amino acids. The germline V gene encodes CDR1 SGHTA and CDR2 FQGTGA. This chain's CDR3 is CASSSQGSGTEAFF. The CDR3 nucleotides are TGTGCCAGCAGCTCTCAGGGATCCGGCACTGAAGCTTTCTTT.

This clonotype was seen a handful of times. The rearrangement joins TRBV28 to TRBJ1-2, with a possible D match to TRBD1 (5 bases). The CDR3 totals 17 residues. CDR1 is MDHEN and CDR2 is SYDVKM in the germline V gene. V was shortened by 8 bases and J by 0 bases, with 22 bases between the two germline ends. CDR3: CASVGGGETPANYGYTF. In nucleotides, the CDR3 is TGTGCCAGCGTCGGGGGGGGTGAGACGCCAGCTAACTATGGCTACACCTTC.

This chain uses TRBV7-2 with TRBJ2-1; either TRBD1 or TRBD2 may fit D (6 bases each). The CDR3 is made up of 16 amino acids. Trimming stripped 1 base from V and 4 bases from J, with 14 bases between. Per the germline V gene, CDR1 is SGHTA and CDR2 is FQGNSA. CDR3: CASSLVGGEVYNEQFF. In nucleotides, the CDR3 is TGTGCCAGCAGCTTAGTCGGGGGCGAAGTTTACAATGAGCAGTTCTTC.

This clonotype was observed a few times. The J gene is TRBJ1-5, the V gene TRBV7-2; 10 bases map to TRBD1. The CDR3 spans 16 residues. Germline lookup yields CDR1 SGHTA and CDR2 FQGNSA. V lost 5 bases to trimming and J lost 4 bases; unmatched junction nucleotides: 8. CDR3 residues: CASSQPGTGANQPQHF. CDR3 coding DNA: TGTGCCAGCAGCCAACCAGGGACAGGGGCGAATCAGCCCCAGCATTTT.

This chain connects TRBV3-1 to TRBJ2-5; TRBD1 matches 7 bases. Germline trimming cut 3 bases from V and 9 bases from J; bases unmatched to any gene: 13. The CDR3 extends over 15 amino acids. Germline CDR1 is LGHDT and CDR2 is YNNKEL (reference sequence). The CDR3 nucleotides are TGTGCCAGCAGCCAGGTCTCCGGGACAGCTGGGGCCCAGTACTTC. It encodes CASSQVSGTAGAQYF.

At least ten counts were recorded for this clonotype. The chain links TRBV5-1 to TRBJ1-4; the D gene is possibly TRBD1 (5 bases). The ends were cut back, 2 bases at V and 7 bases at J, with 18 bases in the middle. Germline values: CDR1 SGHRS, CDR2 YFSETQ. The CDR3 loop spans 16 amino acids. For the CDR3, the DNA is TGCGCCAGCAGCTTTGGGACGGTATCATCGGGTGAAAAACTGTTTTTT. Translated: CASSFGTVSSGEKLFF.

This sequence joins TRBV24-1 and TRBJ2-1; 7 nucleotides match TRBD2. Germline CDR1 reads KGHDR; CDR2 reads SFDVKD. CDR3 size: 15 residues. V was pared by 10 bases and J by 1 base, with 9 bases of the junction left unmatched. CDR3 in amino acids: CATDPGTTSYNEQFF. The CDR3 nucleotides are TGTGCCACAGACCCCGGGACTACTTCCTACAATGAGCAGTTCTTC.

CDR3: CASSPQGAANEKLFF. In DNA form, the CDR3 reads TGTGCCAGCAGCCCGCAGGGGGCTGCTAATGAAAAACTGTTTTTT. The rearrangement joins TRBV11-2 to TRBJ1-4; 8 bases agree with TRBD1. This CDR3 has 15 residues. V was pared by 5 bases and J by 3 bases, with 5 bases of the junction left unmatched. Germline CDR1 and CDR2: SGHAT and FQNNGV.

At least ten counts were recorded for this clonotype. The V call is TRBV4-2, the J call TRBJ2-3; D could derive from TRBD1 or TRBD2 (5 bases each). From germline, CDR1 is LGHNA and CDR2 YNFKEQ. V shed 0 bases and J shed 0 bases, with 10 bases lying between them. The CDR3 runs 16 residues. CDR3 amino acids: CASSQEGRSSTDTQYF. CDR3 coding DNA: TGTGCCAGCAGCCAAGAGGGACGGTCTAGCACAGATACGCAGTATTTT.

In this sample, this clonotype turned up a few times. The CDR3 region has the DNA TGTGCCAGCAGCTTAAGAGACAGGGGGCACTACGAGCAGTACTTC. As protein: CASSLRDRGHYEQYF. V and J are TRBV7-9 and TRBJ2-7; 10 bases are shared with TRBD1. This CDR3 is 15 amino acids long. Looked up from germline, CDR1 is SEHNR and CDR2 is FQNEAQ (reference sequence). Trimming at V came to 2 bases and at J to 3 bases, leaving 4 bases not matched to a gene.

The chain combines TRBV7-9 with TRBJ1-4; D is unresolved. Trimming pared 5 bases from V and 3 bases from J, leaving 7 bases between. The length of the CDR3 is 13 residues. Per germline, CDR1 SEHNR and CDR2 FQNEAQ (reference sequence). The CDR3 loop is CASSPAANEKLFF. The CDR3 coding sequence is TGTGCCAGCAGCCCCGCGGCTAATGAAAAACTGTTTTTT.

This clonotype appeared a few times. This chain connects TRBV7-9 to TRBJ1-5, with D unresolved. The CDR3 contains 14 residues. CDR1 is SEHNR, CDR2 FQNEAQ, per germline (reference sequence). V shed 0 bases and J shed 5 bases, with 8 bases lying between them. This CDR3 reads CASSLASGYQPQHF. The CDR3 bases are TGTGCCAGCAGCTTAGCTTCAGGATATCAGCCCCAGCATTTT.

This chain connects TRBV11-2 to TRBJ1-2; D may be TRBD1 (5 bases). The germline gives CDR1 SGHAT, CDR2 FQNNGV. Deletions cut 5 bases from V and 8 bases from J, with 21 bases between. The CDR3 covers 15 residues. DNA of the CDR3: TGTGCCAGCAGCCCCTTCGCCGGGACCCTGACGGGCTACACCTTC. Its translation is CASSPFAGTLTGYTF.

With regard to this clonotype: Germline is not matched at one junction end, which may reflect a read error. CDR3 loop: CASRFGEKLFF. CDR3 nucleotide sequence: TGTGCCAGCCGCTTTGGTGAGAAACTGTTTTTT. The V call is TRBV11-2, the J call TRBJ1-4; D unclear. Germline CDR1 is SGHAT and CDR2 is FQNNGV. The CDR3 spans 11 residues. Full variable domain (outside the CDR3, taken from reference TRBV11-2 and TRBJ1-4): EAGVAQSPRYKIIEKRQSVAFWCNPISGHATLYWYQQILGQGPKLLIQFQNNGVVDDSQLPKDRFSAERLKGVDSTLKIQPAKLEDSAVYLCASRFGEKLFFGSGTQLSVL.

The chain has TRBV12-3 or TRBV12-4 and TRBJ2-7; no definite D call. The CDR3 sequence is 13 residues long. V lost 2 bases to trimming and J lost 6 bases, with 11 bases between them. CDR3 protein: CASSLLADGEQYV. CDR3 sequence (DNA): TGTGCCAGCAGTTTATTGGCTGACGGCGAGCAGTACGTC.